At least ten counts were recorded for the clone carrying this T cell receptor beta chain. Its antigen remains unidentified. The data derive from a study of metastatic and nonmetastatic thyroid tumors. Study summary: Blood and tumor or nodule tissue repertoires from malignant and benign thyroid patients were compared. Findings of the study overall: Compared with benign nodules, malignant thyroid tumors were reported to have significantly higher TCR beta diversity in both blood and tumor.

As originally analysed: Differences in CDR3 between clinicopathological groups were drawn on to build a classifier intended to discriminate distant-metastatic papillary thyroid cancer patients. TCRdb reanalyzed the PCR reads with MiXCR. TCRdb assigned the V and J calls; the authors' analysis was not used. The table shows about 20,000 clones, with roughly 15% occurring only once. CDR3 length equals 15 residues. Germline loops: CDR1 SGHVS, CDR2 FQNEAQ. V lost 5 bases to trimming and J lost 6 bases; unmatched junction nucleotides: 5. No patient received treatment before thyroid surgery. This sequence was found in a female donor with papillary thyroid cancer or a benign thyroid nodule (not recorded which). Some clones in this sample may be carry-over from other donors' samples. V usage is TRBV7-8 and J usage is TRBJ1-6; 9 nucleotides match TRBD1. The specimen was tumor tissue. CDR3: CASSLGTGLNSPLHF. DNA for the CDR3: TGTGCCAGCAGCCTAGGGACAGGGCTTAATTCACCCCTCCACTTT.